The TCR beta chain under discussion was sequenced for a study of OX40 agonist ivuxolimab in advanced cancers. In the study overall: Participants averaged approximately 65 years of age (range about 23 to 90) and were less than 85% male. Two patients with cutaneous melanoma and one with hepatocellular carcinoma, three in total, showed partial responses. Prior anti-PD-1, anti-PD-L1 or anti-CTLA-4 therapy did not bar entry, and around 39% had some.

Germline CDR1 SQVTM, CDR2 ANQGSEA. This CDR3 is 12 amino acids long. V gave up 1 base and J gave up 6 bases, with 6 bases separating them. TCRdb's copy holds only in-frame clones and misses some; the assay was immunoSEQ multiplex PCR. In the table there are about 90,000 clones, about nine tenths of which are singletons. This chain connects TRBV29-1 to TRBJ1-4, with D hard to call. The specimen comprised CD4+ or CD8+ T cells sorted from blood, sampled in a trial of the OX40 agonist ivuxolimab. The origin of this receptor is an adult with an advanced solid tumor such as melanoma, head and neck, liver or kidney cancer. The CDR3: CSVEGADEKLFF. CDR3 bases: TGCAGCGTTGAAGGGGCCGATGAAAAACTGTTTTTT.